Listed below are T cell receptor beta chains from one sample, sequenced in a study of T cells in tuberculosis. Sequencing was performed with immunoSEQ multiplex PCR; in TCRdb, only in-frame clones are kept and a portion is missing. The data show tens of thousands of clones, approximately 94% seen once. Sequenced material: PBMCs. These receptors all stem from a donor aged 10 to 29 with latent tuberculosis or without tuberculosis infection. Some clones in this sample may be carry-over from other donors' samples. Both conserved end residues are part of each CDR3. The D gene is left open where the match is weak. Not all rows give a size; the values are once, few, many and, for expanded clones, a class.

>TRBV7-2|-|TRBJ1-3|-
CASSPRGDGNTIYF
TGTGCCAGCAGCCCGCGGGGAGACGGAAACACCATATATTTT
>TRBV30|-|TRBJ1-3|-
CAWSRGGQSGNTIYF
TGTGCCTGGAGTCGTGGCGGGCAGTCTGGAAACACCATATATTTT
>TRBV5-6|TRBD1|TRBJ1-2|once
CASSPDRGFLQGYTF
TGTGCCAGCAGCCCCGACAGGGGTTTTCTGCAAGGCTACACCTTC
>TRBV11-2|TRBD2|TRBJ2-3|-
CASSSLRDGGGNTQYF
TGTGCCAGCAGCTCCTTAAGGGACGGCGGGGGAAATACGCAGTATTTT
>TRBV7-9|TRBD1|TRBJ1-1|once
CASSFSHTGGGGTEAFF
TGTGCCAGCAGCTTCTCTCACACAGGGGGAGGGGGCACTGAAGCTTTCTTT
>TRBV18|TRBD1|TRBJ1-5|-
CASSPLGQGVHQPQHF
TGTGCCAGCTCACCACTGGGACAGGGGGTACATCAGCCCCAGCATTTT
>TRBV19|-|TRBJ1-2|once
CASGAFNYGYTF
TGTGCCAGTGGGGCGTTTAACTATGGCTACACCTTC
>TRBV10-3|-|TRBJ1-4|few
CAISQNPVDSYNEKLFF
TGTGCCATCAGTCAGAACCCGGTGGACAGCTATAATGAAAAACTGTTTTTT
>TRBV2|-|TRBJ2-4|-
CASSERGGKVKNIQYF
TGTGCCAGCAGTGAAAGGGGGGGGAAGGTCAAAAACATTCAGTACTTC
>TRBV5-6|TRBD2|TRBJ2-3|-
CASSRAGGGTDTQYF
TGTGCCAGCAGCCGGGCGGGGGGGGGCACAGATACGCAGTATTTT
>TRBV19|-|TRBJ1-2|-
CASSITYFGRNYGYTF
TGTGCCAGTAGTATTACGTACTTCGGCAGGAATTATGGCTACACCTTC
>TRBV7-9|TRBD2|TRBJ2-3|-
CASSPRLAGGPADTQYF
TGTGCCAGCAGCCCCCGACTAGCGGGGGGGCCGGCGGATACGCAGTATTTT
>TRBV19|TRBD1|TRBJ1-5|few
CASKPTGEGQPQHF
TGTGCCAGTAAACCGACAGGGGAGGGTCAGCCCCAGCATTTT
>TRBV5-4|-|TRBJ2-1|-
CASSPQGMVEQFF
TGTGCCAGCAGCCCGCAGGGGATGGTTGAGCAGTTCTTC
>TRBV7-9|-|TRBJ1-1|-
CASSLGRTTMNTEAFF
TGTGCCAGCAGCTTAGGTAGGACAACTATGAACACTGAAGCTTTCTTT
>TRBV7-8|TRBD2|TRBJ2-1|once
CASSVASGGGNEQFF
TGTGCCAGCAGTGTCGCTAGCGGGGGAGGAAATGAGCAGTTCTTC
>TRBV19|TRBD1|TRBJ1-1|-
CASSFGTGGKGNTEAFF
TGTGCCAGTAGTTTTGGGACAGGGGGCAAGGGGAACACTGAAGCTTTCTTT
>TRBV5-1|-|TRBJ1-4|-
CASSLEGPPTNEKLFF
TGCGCCAGCAGCTTGGAGGGGCCCCCAACTAATGAAAAACTGTTTTTT
>TRBV5-1|-|TRBJ1-2|-
CASRDPGGGALNYGYTF
TGCGCCAGCAGGGACCCGGGCGGGGGGGCTCTCAACTATGGCTACACCTTC
>TRBV11-2|TRBD2|TRBJ2-2|-
CASSLWSQGGAGELFF
TGTGCCAGCAGCTTATGGAGTCAGGGAGGGGCCGGGGAGCTGTTTTTT
>TRBV7-9|-|TRBJ1-2|-
CASSPDSGIGYTF
TGTGCCAGCAGCCCGGACAGTGGTATTGGCTACACCTTC
>TRBV5-1|TRBD1|TRBJ1-6|-
CASRGQGDSPLHF
TGCGCCAGCAGGGGACAGGGCGATTCACCCCTCCACTTT
>TRBV12-2|-|TRBJ1-6|-
CASRLAHRGARSPLHF
TGTGCAAGTCGCTTAGCCCACAGGGGGGCGCGTTCACCCCTCCACTTT
>TRBV4-1|-|TRBJ2-3|-
CASSQDANRFTQYF
TGCGCCAGCAGCCAAGATGCGAACCGGTTTACGCAGTATTTT
>TRBV5-6|-|TRBJ1-2|-
CASSLVGGNYGYTF
TGTGCCAGCAGCTTGGTGGGGGGGAACTATGGCTACACCTTC
>TRBV19|-|TRBJ1-2|-
CASKVAGAAYGYTF
TGTGCCAGTAAGGTGGCAGGGGCGGCATATGGCTACACCTTC
>TRBV19|-|TRBJ2-5|-
CASSTPGWSQETQYF
TGTGCCAGTAGTACTCCCGGGTGGAGCCAAGAGACCCAGTACTTC
>TRBV20-1|-|TRBJ1-2|-
CRAGYGYTF
TGCAGAGCAGGCTATGGCTACACCTTC
>TRBV4-3|-|TRBJ1-4|-
CASSQRQFATNEKLFF
TGCGCCAGCAGCCAACGACAGTTTGCAACTAATGAAAAACTGTTTTTT
>TRBV6-1|-|TRBJ1-2|once
CASSEDLAGLGGYTF
TGTGCCAGCAGTGAGGATTTGGCGGGGTTGGGCGGCTACACCTTC
>TRBV9|TRBD1|TRBJ2-7|-
CASSPTDRGQYEQYF
TGTGCCAGCAGCCCAACTGACAGGGGGCAATACGAGCAGTACTTC
>TRBV15|-|TRBJ2-3|-
CATSRVAGPPDTQYF
TGTGCCACCAGCAGAGTCGCGGGCCCCCCAGATACGCAGTATTTT
>TRBV7-2|-|TRBJ1-1|-
CASSLNPTMNTEAFF
TGTGCCAGCAGCTTAAACCCGACTATGAACACTGAAGCTTTCTTT
>TRBV11-2|-|TRBJ1-1|once
CASSPSTRGTEAFF
TGTGCCAGCAGCCCATCCACCCGGGGCACTGAAGCTTTCTTT
>TRBV6-1|-|TRBJ1-5|-
CASEIFNQPQHF
TGTGCCAGCGAGATCTTCAATCAGCCCCAGCATTTT
>TRBV4-1|-|TRBJ2-3|-
CASSQVAFRDTDTQYF
TGCGCCAGCAGCCAAGTGGCGTTCCGGGACACAGATACGCAGTATTTT
>TRBV10-3|TRBD2|TRBJ2-7|-
CAISLGLALTYEQYF
TGTGCCATCAGTTTGGGACTAGCTCTAACCTACGAGCAGTACTTC
>TRBV12-5|-|TRBJ2-3|-
CASGLVNGVDTQYF
TGTGCTAGTGGTTTGGTAAACGGGGTAGATACGCAGTATTTT
>TRBV5-1|TRBD1|TRBJ2-6|-
CASSLRSRDREISGANVLTF
TGCGCCAGCAGCTTAAGGTCAAGGGACAGGGAGATCTCTGGGGCCAACGTCCTGACTTTC
>TRBV10-1|TRBD1|TRBJ2-3|-
CASSDRDRASTDTQYF
TGCGCCAGCAGTGACCGGGACAGGGCGAGCACAGATACGCAGTATTTT
>TRBV10-3|TRBD1|TRBJ1-2|-
CAISVMGQGDGYTF
TGTGCCATCAGTGTCATGGGACAGGGGGATGGCTACACCTTC
>TRBV7-9|-|TRBJ2-3|-
CASSFRTGTDTQYF
TGTGCCAGCAGCTTCCGGACTGGCACAGATACGCAGTATTTT
>TRBV30|TRBD1|TRBJ2-1|-
CAWSVLGGYQFF
TGTGCCTGGAGTGTATTAGGGGGCTACCAGTTCTTC
>TRBV28|-|TRBJ1-5|-
CASTFGQQGYQPQHF
TGTGCCAGCACTTTCGGACAGCAGGGGTATCAGCCCCAGCATTTT
>TRBV4-3|-|TRBJ1-2|-
CASSHTTGLGYGYTF
TGCGCCAGCAGCCATACTACAGGGTTGGGCTATGGCTACACCTTC
>TRBV14|-|TRBJ1-6|-
CASSPWGVGSPLHF
TGTGCCAGCAGCCCATGGGGGGTTGGATCACCCCTCCACTTT
>TRBV9|TRBD1|TRBJ2-7|-
CASSVEGQGGVKQYF
TGTGCCAGCAGCGTAGAGGGACAGGGCGGGGTCAAGCAGTACTTC
>TRBV2|-|TRBJ1-2|-
CASTDGGQGFYGYTF
TGTGCCAGCACCGACGGGGGGCAGGGGTTCTATGGCTACACCTTC
>TRBV4-3|TRBD2|TRBJ2-7|-
CASSQGTSGSGYEQYF
TGCGCCAGCAGCCAAGGGACTAGCGGGAGCGGGTACGAGCAGTACTTC
>TRBV2|-|TRBJ1-4|once
CASSVHRENEKLFF
TGTGCCAGCAGTGTACACAGGGAGAATGAAAAACTGTTTTTT
>TRBV19|-|TRBJ2-4|-
CASKEGAKNIQYF
TGTGCCAGTAAGGAGGGGGCCAAAAACATTCAGTACTTC
>TRBV5-1|TRBD2|TRBJ2-3|-
CASSLTSGGAILRTDTQYF
TGCGCCAGCAGCTTGACTAGCGGGGGGGCGATATTACGCACAGATACGCAGTATTTT
>TRBV5-4|-|TRBJ2-2|-
CASSFRAAGELFF
TGTGCCAGTAGCTTTAGAGCGGCCGGGGAGCTGTTTTTT
>TRBV29-1|TRBD1|TRBJ2-7|-
CSVDTGTGVREQYF
TGCAGCGTAGATACCGGGACAGGGGTACGCGAGCAGTACTTC
>TRBV11-2|TRBD1|TRBJ2-1|-
CASSLGRGFYNEQFF
TGTGCCAGCAGCTTAGGCAGGGGGTTCTACAATGAGCAGTTCTTC
>TRBV6-6|-|TRBJ2-2|-
CASSPASSGELFF
TGTGCCAGCAGTCCTGCTAGTTCCGGGGAGCTGTTTTTT
>TRBV29-1|TRBD1|TRBJ1-2|-
CSVDYGQDFNGYTF
TGCAGCGTCGATTATGGACAGGACTTTAATGGCTACACCTTC
>TRBV19|-|TRBJ1-2|-
CASSISKAGTAAYGYTF
TGTGCCAGTAGTATTTCTAAAGCGGGGACCGCAGCTTATGGCTACACCTTC
>TRBV7-9|TRBD2|TRBJ2-3|-
CASSPRGGAGTDTQYF
TGTGCCAGCAGCCCACGCGGGGGGGCCGGCACAGATACGCAGTATTTT
>TRBV7-2|-|TRBJ2-7|-
CASSLGQQYEQYF
TGTGCCAGCAGCTTAGGACAGCAATACGAGCAGTACTTC